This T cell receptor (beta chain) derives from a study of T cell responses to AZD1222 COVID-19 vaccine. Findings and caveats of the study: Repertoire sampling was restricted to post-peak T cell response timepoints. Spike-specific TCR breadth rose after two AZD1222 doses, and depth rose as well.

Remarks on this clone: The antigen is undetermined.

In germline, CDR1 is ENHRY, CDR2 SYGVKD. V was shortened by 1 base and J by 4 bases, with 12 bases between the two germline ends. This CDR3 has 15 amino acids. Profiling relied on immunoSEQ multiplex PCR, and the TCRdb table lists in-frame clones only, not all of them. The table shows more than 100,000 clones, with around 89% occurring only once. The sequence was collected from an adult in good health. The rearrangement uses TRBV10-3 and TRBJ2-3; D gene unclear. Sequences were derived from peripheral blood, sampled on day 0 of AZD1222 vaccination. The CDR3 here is CAISELNSGADTQYF. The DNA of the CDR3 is TGTGCCATCAGTGAGTTGAACTCGGGTGCAGATACGCAGTATTTT.